This TCR beta chain comes out of a study of radiation and T cells in renal cell carcinoma (dated by TCRdb to 2020 to 2022). In terms of the full investigation: A total of some 55 samples underwent TCR beta sequencing, made up of some 26 tumors and some 27 peripheral blood samples. The last blood draw occurred 4 weeks after radiation, at the same time as nephrectomy. Across all 55 or so samples, 4,016,671 unique CDR3 nucleotide sequences, encoding around 2.4 million unique CDR3 amino acid sequences, were identified. Study-wide conclusions, independent of this receptor: An increase in top tumor clonotypes in blood was observed from baseline to 2 weeks post-radiation, followed by contraction by 4 weeks, which was taken to suggest transient expansion of tumor-resident clones. The single-armed trial design could not address effects of radiation dose or scheduling on the TCR repertoire. Dynamics of the blood repertoire were not tracked past 4 weeks after treatment. No pretreatment tumor biopsies were available, so the baseline intratumoral presence of clonotypes could not be determined.

Following the manufacturer's recommendations, the immunoSEQ kit was used to generate TCR beta libraries from genomic DNA. To prepare libraries, a first multiplex PCR with proprietary primers was run, followed by a second PCR that added unique barcodes, and a bead cleanup was done after each round. Each sample batch included a kit-provided positive control reaction and a negative control reaction. The final libraries were assessed on an Agilent 4200 TapeStation D1000 ScreenTape, pooled by volume, and quantified by qPCR. Sequencing was performed on an Illumina NextSeq500 using a MidOutput 150-cycle cartridge, with 156 Read1 cycles, 15 Index1 cycles, and the kit custom primers. The pooled library was loaded at 0.75 to 1 pM, and roughly 20% PhiX control was spiked in. The paper's processing steps were these. Vendor-processed data were analyzed in R, with a clonotype defined as all T cells sharing the same CDR3 nucleotide sequence. In the clone abundance analyses, frequencies in each sample were normalized to that sample's 10,000 most abundant clones. Public T cell clones, averaging fewer than five per sample, were removed before analysis. Tumor-enriched and baseline blood-enriched clonotypes were defined by at least a 32-fold difference in abundance between compartments. Clonotypes expanded or contracted between blood time points were identified with a beta-binomial differential abundance model. The Baroni-Urbani and Buser coefficient was used to measure tumor-blood repertoire similarity, and groups were compared with two-tailed Wilcoxon tests in R. Entries here come from immuneACCESS through TCRdb and include only in-frame sequences with V and J called. Some clones fail to appear in such tables; in the studies checked, an unresolved V gene covers under half of the shortfall, and the cause of the remainder is unknown. The V and J calls and clone size come from that table; D and trimming were worked out from the DNA. This sample gives about 77,000 clones in total; over 65% of them show up just once. Together, the top ten hold about 2.4% of the sample.

Taken with the paper, the label for time point translates to: blood 4 weeks post-SBRT, at nephrectomy. The treatment or condition tag for this specimen amounts to: 15 Gy SBRT to primary tumor, nephrectomy 4 weeks later. The samples were obtained from a clinical trial, where primary renal cell carcinomas were treated with 15 Gy stereotactic body radiation therapy and then removed by nephrectomy 4 weeks afterward. To follow tumor-enriched clonotypes, peripheral blood was collected serially from radiation-treated patients at baseline and again at 2 weeks and 4 weeks after SBRT. Every patient's renal cell carcinoma showed clear cell pathology. Genomic DNA for TCR sequencing was prepared using the QIAamp DNA Blood Mini Kit (Qiagen). The analyses included only samples that passed all quality control checks. Turning to this clone: There is no known antigen for this receptor. No base quality information exists; no much larger clone differs at one position.

The starting material was blood, obtained from a patient whose treatment included radiotherapy and nephrectomy. The TCR comes from a woman aged 55 to 70 with renal cell carcinoma.

CDR3 region: CASSPRTLSGNTIYF. The DNA reads TGTGCCAGCTCACCAAGGACTCTCTCTGGAAACACCATATATTTT. The rearranged chain carries TRBV18 and TRBJ1-3; no D gene can be assigned with confidence. Trimming removed 2 bases from V and 0 bases from J, leaving 8 bases between the germline ends. Including cysteine and phenylalanine, the CDR3 has 15 amino acids. Only CDR3 DNA is held: 45 bases, read in frame from base 1. As encoded in the germline V gene, CDR1 is KGHSH while CDR2 is LQKENI.